The present T cell receptor beta chain was sequenced within a study of cytomegalovirus exposure and HLA in healthy donors. The wider study: Inside one of the first data releases sat some 93 million unique TCRs taken from HLA-typed donors. Study observations and caveats: Some TCR beta chains (about 180 of them) were listed as cytomegalovirus-associated. Most likely, a cluster of highly shared sequence variants arose as a sequencing artifact. Other equally common chains were less clonally expanded than HLA-associated TCR beta chains, a later analysis showed.

As to this clone: Its antigen remains unknown.

The PCR ran on 60 Vbeta and 13 Jbeta primers. Assay used: immunoSEQ multiplex PCR; TCRdb lists only in-frame clones, some missing. Its listing shows under 40,000 clones. The germline gives CDR1 SGHTA, CDR2 FQGTGA. This CDR3 is 14 amino acids long. V trimming: 3 bases; J trimming: 7 bases; junction bases outside the gene matches: 5. This clonotype was obtained from a woman in her forties in good health and CMV-seropositive. V usage is TRBV7-3 and J usage is TRBJ2-1, with 8 positions matching TRBD2. Sequencing used PBMCs. The CDR3, as DNA: TGTGCCAGCAGCTTGACGGGGGGGCGAAATGAGCAGTTCTTC. Translated: CASSLTGGRNEQFF.